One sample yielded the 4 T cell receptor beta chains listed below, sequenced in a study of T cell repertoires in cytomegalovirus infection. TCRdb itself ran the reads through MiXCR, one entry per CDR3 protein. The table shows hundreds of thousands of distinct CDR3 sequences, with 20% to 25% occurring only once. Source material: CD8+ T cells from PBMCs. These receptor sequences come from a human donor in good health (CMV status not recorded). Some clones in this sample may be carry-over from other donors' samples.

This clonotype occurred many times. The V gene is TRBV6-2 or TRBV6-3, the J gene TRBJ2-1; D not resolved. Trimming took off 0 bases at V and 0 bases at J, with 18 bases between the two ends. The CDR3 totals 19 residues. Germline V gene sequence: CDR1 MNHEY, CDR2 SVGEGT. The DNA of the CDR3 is TGTGCCAGCAGTTACTCTCCCTCCGGGCGGCCGGGCTCCTACAATGAGCAGTTCTTC. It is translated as CASSYSPSGRPGSYNEQFF.

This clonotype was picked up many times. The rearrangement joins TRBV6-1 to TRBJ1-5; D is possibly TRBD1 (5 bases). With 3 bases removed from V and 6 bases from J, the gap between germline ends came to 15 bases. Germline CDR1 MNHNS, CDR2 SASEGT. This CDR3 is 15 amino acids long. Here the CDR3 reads CASSDSPDNPQPQHF. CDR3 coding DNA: TGTGCCAGCAGTGACTCTCCGGACAATCCTCAGCCCCAGCATTTT.

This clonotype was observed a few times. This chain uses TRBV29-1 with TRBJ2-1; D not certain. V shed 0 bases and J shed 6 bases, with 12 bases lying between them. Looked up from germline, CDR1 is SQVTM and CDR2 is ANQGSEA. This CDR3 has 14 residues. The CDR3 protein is CSVEDRPELNEQFF. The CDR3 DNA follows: TGCAGCGTTGAAGATCGGCCAGAACTCAATGAGCAGTTCTTC.

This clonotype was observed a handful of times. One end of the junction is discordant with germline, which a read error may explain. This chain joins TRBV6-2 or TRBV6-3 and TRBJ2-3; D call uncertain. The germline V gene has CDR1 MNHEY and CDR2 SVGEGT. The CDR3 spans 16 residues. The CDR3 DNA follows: TGTGCCAGCACTTACGGGCTAGATGAAGCCGCAGATACGCAGTATTTT. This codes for CASTYGLDEAADTQYF.